The clone carrying this TCR beta chain was picked up a small number of times. The source of the sample is a study of blood T cells in healthy people across ages. Combining a sample-barcoded 5' primer with a J-beta primer mix, a second PCR ran for roughly 7 to 12 cycles. Any given sample supplied a minimum of 2.5 million CDR3-containing paired-end reads. TCRdb processed the 5' RACE reads anew with MiXCR; each CDR3 protein has one entry. Counted here are 500,000 to 650,000 distinct CDR3 sequences, approximately 26% occurring once; the ten biggest clones make up 3% to 4%. The sample was also reused in another study, on T cells of mothers and their children. In that study: Each mother gave over 8.5 million TCR beta CDR3 reads; each child, about 2.9 million.

Sequencing used blood. The TCR sequence derives from a boy aged 2 to 10 in good health.

DNA for the CDR3: TGCGCCAGCAGCCAGGCAGGGGGCGGAATCTACGAGCAGTACTTC. Its protein is CASSQAGGGIYEQYF. The chain combines TRBV4-3 with TRBJ2-7; the match to TRBD1 covers 8 bases. CDR1 is LGHNA, CDR2 YSLEER, per germline. The CDR3 has 15 amino acids. The junction had 7 bases not matched to a gene; V was cut back by 3 bases and J by 3 bases.